A selection of T cell receptor beta chains follows, all from one sample in a study of beta chain features in type 1 diabetes. Clones were sequenced by immunoSEQ multiplex PCR, and TCRdb holds only the in-frame ones, with some missing. The table records around 450,000 clones, 9.5% to 12% of them present only once. Sequenced material: naive CD4+ T cells from blood. These receptor sequences come from a woman between 18 and 29 years old in good health. Both conserved end residues are trimmed from each CDR3. Clone sizes are given selectively: once, few, many, or a class where the clone is expanded.

CDR3 length,J gene,V gene,clone size,CDR3 protein
10,TRBJ1-1,TRBV7-2,few,ASSLGRQGPG
13,TRBJ1-6,TRBV4-2,-,ASSHPGQGKTPLH
12,TRBJ1-1,TRBV6-1,-,ASRTEPWGTEAF
11,TRBJ2-5,TRBV28,few,ASKASMEETQY
13,TRBJ2-2,TRBV7-9,few,ASSHYPKNTGELF
11,TRBJ1-2,TRBV2,-,ASRGERGYGYT
10,TRBJ1-2,TRBV25-1,-,ASSDVNYGYT
12,TRBJ1-5,TRBV15,-,ATQRTGSNQPQH
11,TRBJ1-1,TRBV14,few,ASSQGQNVEAF
13,TRBJ2-6,TRBV7-2,-,ASSPRLSGANVLT
12,TRBJ2-1,TRBV5-4,-,ASNRQGLQGGPF
9,TRBJ1-1,TRBV29-1,-,SSDRDTEAF
13,TRBJ1-6,TRBV14,few,ASSPRTGGNSPLH
14,TRBJ2-2,TRBV9,few,ASSQLQGTSGGELF
12,TRBJ2-2,TRBV18,few,ASSYRRDGGELF
16,TRBJ2-6,TRBV14,-,ASSQDLAGRSGANVLT
15,TRBJ2-4,TRBV4-2,-,ASSRRDSIERGNIQY
10,TRBJ2-5,TRBV30,once,AWSRAQETQY
11,TRBJ2-1,TRBV4-1,few,ASSQALLREQF
10,TRBJ2-5,TRBV29-1,few,SVGDRQETQY
12,TRBJ1-1,TRBV7-3,few,ASSPGTVVTEAF
12,TRBJ2-4,TRBV9,-,ASSVALLSTAVY
13,TRBJ1-1,TRBV7-2,-,ASSPAYVPTIEAF
13,TRBJ1-2,TRBV27,few,ASSAQGATVYGYT
13,TRBJ2-2,TRBV7-9,-,ASSVPDRNTGELF
13,TRBJ2-7,TRBV19,-,ASREGQGWYYEQY